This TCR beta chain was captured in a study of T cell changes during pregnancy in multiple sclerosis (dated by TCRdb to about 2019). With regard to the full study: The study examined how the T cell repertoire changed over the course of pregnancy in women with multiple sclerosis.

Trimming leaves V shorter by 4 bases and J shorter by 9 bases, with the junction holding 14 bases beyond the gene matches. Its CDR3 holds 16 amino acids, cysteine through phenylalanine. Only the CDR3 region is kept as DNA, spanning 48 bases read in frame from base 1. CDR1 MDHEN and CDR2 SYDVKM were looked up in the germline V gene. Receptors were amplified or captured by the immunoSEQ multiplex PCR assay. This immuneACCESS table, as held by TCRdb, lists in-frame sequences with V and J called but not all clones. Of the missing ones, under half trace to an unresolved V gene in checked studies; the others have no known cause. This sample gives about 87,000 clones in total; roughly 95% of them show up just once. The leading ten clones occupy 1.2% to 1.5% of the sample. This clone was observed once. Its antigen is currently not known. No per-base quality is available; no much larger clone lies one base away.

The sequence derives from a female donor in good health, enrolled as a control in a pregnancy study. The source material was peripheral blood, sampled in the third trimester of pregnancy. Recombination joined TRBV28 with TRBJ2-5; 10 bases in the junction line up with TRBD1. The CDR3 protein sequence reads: CASSSSSTGGQGAQYF. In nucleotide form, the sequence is TGTGCCAGCAGTTCATCTTCGACAGGGGGCCAGGGGGCCCAGTACTTC.